This paragraph covers one T cell receptor beta chain sequence. Time point indicated: newly diagnosed GD, antithyroid drugs for less than 3 months. The TCR library was made from RNA that had been extracted from PBMCs in TRIzol. These data come from a study of regulatory T cells in long-lasting Graves disease. In building TCR beta libraries, iRepertoire HTBI primers were used together with Arm-PCR of CDR3 regions. TCRdb redid the calling of the multiplex PCR reads with MiXCR, one entry per CDR3 protein. The data show hundreds of thousands of distinct CDR3 sequences, about 15% seen once. CDR1 and CDR2 from the germline V gene are LGHDT and YNNKEL (reference sequence). The CDR3 is 14 residues long. The V end was cut by 5 bases, the J end by 2 bases, with 13 bases between. This sample also belongs to another study, concerning T cells in Graves' hyperthyroidism and ophthalmopathy. That work contributes: Criteria for exclusion of patients were uncontrolled infection, other autoimmune disease, pregnancy or lactation. Stable hyperthyroidism and ophthalmopathy were separated using 13 V-J signatures.

The receptor was derived from a woman aged 30 to 39 with Graves disease. The source material was peripheral blood mononuclear cells (PBMCs), sampled at new diagnosis, from a patient treated with antithyroid drugs. The rearrangement uses TRBV3-1 and TRBJ2-7; perhaps D is TRBD1 or TRBD2 (5 bases each). The CDR3 nucleotides are TGTGCCAGCAGCTATTGGGACCGAGCCTACGAGCAGTACTTC. Its translation: CASSYWDRAYEQYF.